The rows below give T cell receptor beta chains drawn from one sample of a study of blood T cell repertoires in COVID-19. Generated by immunoSEQ multiplex PCR, the TCRdb table keeps only in-frame clones and is missing some. The table includes 250,000 to 300,000 clones, around 85% detected once. The sample consisted of peripheral blood. These receptors were taken from a man aged 45-65 years with active or convalescent COVID-19. Each CDR3 is given with its conserved first and last residue. Fields, in order: D gene, clone size, V gene, J gene, CDR3 protein, CDR3 DNA. The D gene is left open where the match is weak. Size is stated for part of the rows, as once, few or many counts, or as a class when the clone is expanded.

D: .; size: .; V: TRBV7-8; J: TRBJ2-7; CDR3: CASSLESRLATNEQYF; DNA: TGTGCCAGCAGCTTAGAATCCCGGCTAGCGACAAACGAGCAGTACTTC
D: .; size: .; V: TRBV7-9; J: TRBJ2-3; CDR3: CASSGADTQYF; DNA: TGTGCCAGCAGCGGGGCGGATACGCAGTATTTT
D: .; size: .; V: TRBV5-1; J: TRBJ1-4; CDR3: CASSTGRSTNEKLFF; DNA: TGCGCCAGCAGCACTGGCAGGTCAACTAATGAAAAACTGTTTTTT
D: TRBD2; size: .; V: TRBV4-2; J: TRBJ2-1; CDR3: CASSTRGSLAGGRNEQFF; DNA: TGTGCCAGCAGCACCCGTGGCTCTCTAGCGGGAGGTCGCAATGAGCAGTTCTTC
D: .; size: .; V: TRBV10-3; J: TRBJ1-3; CDR3: CACGPRNTIYF; DNA: TGTGCCTGCGGGCCGCGAAACACCATATATTTT
D: TRBD1; size: .; V: TRBV3-1/TRBV3-2; J: TRBJ1-6; CDR3: CASSHGTASSSYNSPLHF; DNA: TGTGCCAGCAGCCACGGGACAGCCTCTAGCTCCTATAATTCACCCCTCCACTTT
D: .; size: .; V: TRBV11-1; J: TRBJ2-1; CDR3: CASSAGQGPYYRRFF; DNA: TGTGCCAGCAGCGCCGGTCAGGGCCCCTATTACCGGCGGTTCTTC
D: .; size: once; V: TRBV6-5; J: TRBJ1-3; CDR3: CASARDSGNTIYF; DNA: TGTGCCAGCGCCCGGGACTCTGGAAACACCATATATTTT
D: .; size: .; V: TRBV10-3; J: TRBJ1-1; CDR3: CAISESAEYMNTEAFF; DNA: TGTGCCATCAGTGAGTCGGCGGAATACATGAACACTGAAGCTTTCTTT
D: .; size: few; V: TRBV2; J: TRBJ1-2; CDR3: CASSVVAGGYTF; DNA: TGTGCCAGCAGTGTTGTAGCGGGTGGCTACACCTTC
D: TRBD1; size: few; V: TRBV19; J: TRBJ1-4; CDR3: CASIEDRARTNEKLFF; DNA: TGTGCCAGTATTGAGGACAGGGCTCGAACTAATGAAAAACTGTTTTTT
D: .; size: .; V: TRBV19; J: TRBJ2-1; CDR3: CASSSNGEFYNEQFF; DNA: TGTGCCAGTAGCTCTAACGGGGAATTCTACAATGAGCAGTTCTTC
D: .; size: .; V: TRBV5-4; J: TRBJ1-2; CDR3: CASSLAGSDYGYTF; DNA: TGTGCCAGCAGCTTGGCAGGGTCCGACTATGGCTACACCTTC
D: .; size: .; V: TRBV19; J: TRBJ1-4; CDR3: CASTPPGAKGKLFF; DNA: TGTGCCAGTACCCCGCCAGGGGCGAAGGGAAAACTGTTTTTT
D: TRBD2; size: once; V: TRBV10-3; J: TRBJ2-3; CDR3: CAILGRERDTQYF; DNA: TGTGCCATCCTTGGGCGGGAGAGAGATACGCAGTATTTT
D: .; size: .; V: TRBV2; J: TRBJ2-1; CDR3: CASGSAGMGVEQFF; DNA: TGTGCCAGCGGATCGGCAGGAATGGGCGTTGAGCAGTTCTTC
D: TRBD2; size: once; V: TRBV7-8; J: TRBJ2-5; CDR3: CASSLASGRARETQYF; DNA: TGTGCCAGCAGCTTAGCTAGCGGGAGGGCCCGTGAGACCCAGTACTTC
D: TRBD2; size: few; V: TRBV5-4; J: TRBJ2-7; CDR3: CASSSQGTSGYHEQYF; DNA: TGTGCCAGCAGCTCCCAAGGAACTAGCGGGTACCACGAGCAGTACTTC
D: .; size: .; V: TRBV19; J: TRBJ1-6; CDR3: CASARGPTTGNSPLHF; DNA: TGTGCCAGTGCGCGGGGGCCCACTACTGGAAATTCACCCCTCCACTTT
D: TRBD1; size: .; V: TRBV30; J: TRBJ2-1; CDR3: CAWSVADRVPYNEQFF; DNA: TGTGCCTGGAGTGTAGCGGACAGGGTCCCCTACAATGAGCAGTTCTTC
D: TRBD2; size: .; V: TRBV3-1/TRBV3-2; J: TRBJ2-1; CDR3: CASSQDPIPTSGRRGVEQFF; DNA: TGTGCCAGCAGCCAAGATCCGATCCCCACTAGCGGGAGAAGGGGAGTTGAGCAGTTCTTC
D: TRBD2; size: few; V: TRBV2; J: TRBJ2-1; CDR3: CASGVGRDQNEQFF; DNA: TGTGCCAGCGGGGTCGGGAGGGACCAAAATGAGCAGTTCTTC
D: TRBD1; size: .; V: TRBV27; J: TRBJ2-2; CDR3: CASSPPDRAGELFF; DNA: TGTGCCAGCAGTCCCCCAGACAGGGCCGGGGAGCTGTTTTTT
D: .; size: few; V: TRBV11-3; J: TRBJ2-6; CDR3: CASSFIRDITGANVLTF; DNA: TGTGCCAGCAGCTTCATCCGGGACATTACTGGGGCCAACGTCCTGACTTTC
D: .; size: .; V: TRBV28; J: TRBJ1-5; CDR3: CASSSGGGGWGNQPQHF; DNA: TGTGCCAGCAGTTCCGGGGGCGGGGGCTGGGGTAATCAGCCCCAGCATTTT
D: TRBD2; size: .; V: TRBV6-1; J: TRBJ2-1; CDR3: CASSVSSGRITGEQFF; DNA: TGTGCCAGCAGTGTCTCTAGCGGGAGGATAACTGGTGAGCAGTTCTTC
D: .; size: .; V: TRBV15; J: TRBJ1-5; CDR3: CATSRDRPTAGQPQHF; DNA: TGTGCCACCAGCAGAGATCGACCCACAGCTGGTCAGCCCCAGCATTTT
D: TRBD2; size: .; V: TRBV28; J: TRBJ2-1; CDR3: CASSLLAGGPNEQFF; DNA: TGTGCCAGCAGTTTATTGGCGGGAGGGCCCAATGAGCAGTTCTTC
D: .; size: .; V: TRBV27; J: TRBJ2-1; CDR3: CASTIRYEQFF; DNA: TGTGCCAGCACTATTCGCTATGAGCAGTTCTTC
D: TRBD2; size: few; V: TRBV4-1; J: TRBJ2-1; CDR3: CASAPGLGRNEQFF; DNA: TGCGCCAGCGCACCGGGACTAGGACGGAATGAGCAGTTCTTC
D: TRBD2; size: .; V: TRBV29-1; J: TRBJ2-2; CDR3: CSVVDVGTSGRAAGELFF; DNA: TGCAGCGTTGTGGACGTCGGGACTAGCGGGAGGGCCGCCGGGGAGCTGTTTTTT
D: TRBD2; size: .; V: TRBV5-1; J: TRBJ2-3; CDR3: CASSLGRGLSTDTQYF; DNA: TGCGCCAGCAGCTTGGGTAGGGGACTAAGCACAGATACGCAGTATTTT
D: .; size: .; V: TRBV7-5; J: TRBJ2-7; CDR3: CVRRFRRQGAREQYF; DNA: TGTGTCAGAAGATTCCGAAGACAGGGGGCCCGGGAGCAGTACTTC
D: .; size: few; V: TRBV5-1; J: TRBJ2-4; CDR3: CASSLGGLDKNIQYF; DNA: TGCGCCAGCAGCTTGGGGGGGCTCGACAAAAACATTCAGTACTTC
D: .; size: .; V: TRBV25-1; J: TRBJ2-7; CDR3: CASRGGANEQYF; DNA: TGTGCCAGCAGAGGGGGGGCAAACGAGCAGTACTTC
D: TRBD1; size: .; V: TRBV6-4; J: TRBJ1-1; CDR3: CADPRARQGAGNTEAFF; DNA: TGTGCTGATCCACGGGCGCGACAGGGGGCAGGGAACACTGAAGCTTTCTTT
D: TRBD2; size: .; V: TRBV5-1; J: TRBJ2-1; CDR3: CASSPGTSGTNEQFF; DNA: TGCGCCAGCAGCCCCGGGACTAGCGGGACCAATGAGCAGTTCTTC
D: .; size: .; V: TRBV7-9; J: TRBJ2-5; CDR3: CASSWGLEVETQYF; DNA: TGTGCCAGCAGCTGGGGCCTTGAGGTGGAGACCCAGTACTTC
D: TRBD2; size: .; V: TRBV18; J: TRBJ2-5; CDR3: CASSPRTSRETQYF; DNA: TGTGCCAGCTCACCACGGACTAGCAGGGAGACCCAGTACTTC
D: .; size: once; V: TRBV5-8; J: TRBJ1-3; CDR3: CASSRGQISGNTIYF; DNA: TGTGCCAGCAGCCGTGGACAGATCTCTGGAAACACCATATATTTT
D: .; size: few; V: TRBV5-6; J: TRBJ2-7; CDR3: CASSYGEYEQYF; DNA: TGTGCCAGCAGCTACGGAGAGTACGAGCAGTACTTC
D: .; size: .; V: TRBV7-4; J: TRBJ2-1; CDR3: CASSFISGRGGNEQFF; DNA: TGTGCCAGCAGCTTCATATCCGGCAGGGGTGGAAATGAGCAGTTCTTC
D: .; size: .; V: TRBV10-3; J: TRBJ2-1; CDR3: CAISEQGRGGGNEQFF; DNA: TGTGCCATCAGTGAGCAGGGGCGAGGGGGGGGCAATGAGCAGTTCTTC
D: .; size: .; V: TRBV7-2; J: TRBJ1-3; CDR3: CASSPTGAGNTIYF; DNA: TGTGCCAGCAGCCCAACGGGAGCTGGAAACACCATATATTTT
D: TRBD1; size: many; V: TRBV4-1; J: TRBJ2-7; CDR3: CASSQLQGAGEQYF; DNA: TGCGCCAGCAGCCAGTTACAGGGGGCGGGCGAGCAGTACTTC
D: TRBD2; size: .; V: TRBV29-1; J: TRBJ2-1; CDR3: CSVEDQEGGRYNEQFF; DNA: TGCAGCGTTGAAGATCAAGAGGGAGGGCGGTACAATGAGCAGTTCTTC
D: TRBD1; size: .; V: TRBV18; J: TRBJ1-5; CDR3: CASSPGQGTQPQHF; DNA: TGTGCCAGCTCACCAGGACAGGGAACTCAGCCCCAGCATTTT
D: TRBD2; size: .; V: TRBV30; J: TRBJ2-3; CDR3: CAWSSGTSADTQYF; DNA: TGTGCCTGGAGTAGCGGGACTAGCGCCGATACGCAGTATTTT
D: .; size: once; V: TRBV18; J: TRBJ2-3; CDR3: CASSPRTTDTQYF; DNA: TGTGCCAGCTCACCCAGGACTACAGATACGCAGTATTTT
D: .; size: once; V: TRBV6-5; J: TRBJ1-1; CDR3: CASHRAGTTNTEAFF; DNA: TGTGCCAGCCACCGTGCGGGGACTACGAACACTGAAGCTTTCTTT
D: TRBD2; size: .; V: TRBV6-4; J: TRBJ2-1; CDR3: CASSLQTSGRAGEQFF; DNA: TGTGCCAGCAGTCTACAGACTAGCGGGAGGGCCGGGGAGCAGTTCTTC
D: .; size: .; V: TRBV11-2; J: TRBJ1-1; CDR3: CASSLVNRPEAFF; DNA: TGTGCCAGCAGCTTAGTAAACAGGCCTGAAGCTTTCTTT
D: TRBD2; size: .; V: TRBV9; J: TRBJ2-1; CDR3: CASSAGGSSYNEQFF; DNA: TGTGCCAGCAGCGCGGGCGGGAGCTCCTACAATGAGCAGTTCTTC
D: .; size: .; V: TRBV25-1; J: TRBJ2-7; CDR3: CASSLNGRGTYEQYF; DNA: TGTGCCAGCAGTCTGAACGGGAGAGGTACCTACGAGCAGTACTTC
D: TRBD2; size: .; V: TRBV27; J: TRBJ2-7; CDR3: CASSILRGEDEQYF; DNA: TGTGCCAGCAGTATTCTACGGGGGGAGGACGAGCAGTACTTC